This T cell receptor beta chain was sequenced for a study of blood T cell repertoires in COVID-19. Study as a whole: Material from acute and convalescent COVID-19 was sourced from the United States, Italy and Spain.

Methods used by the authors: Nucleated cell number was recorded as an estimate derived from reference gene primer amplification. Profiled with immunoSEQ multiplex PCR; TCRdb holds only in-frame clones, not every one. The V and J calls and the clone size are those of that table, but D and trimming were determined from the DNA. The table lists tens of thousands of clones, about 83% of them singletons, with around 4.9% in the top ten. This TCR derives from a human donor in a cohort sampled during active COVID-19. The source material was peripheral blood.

The CDR3 DNA follows: TGTGCCATCAGTGAGTCTACCGGGTCAGAAGAAGCTTTCTTT. The encoded protein is CAISESTGSEEAFF. The chain carries TRBV10-3 and TRBJ1-1; the D is unclear. The germline CDR1 and CDR2 sequences are ENHRY and SYGVKD. The V end was cut by 0 bases, the J end by 8 bases, with 13 bases between. This CDR3 has 14 amino acids.